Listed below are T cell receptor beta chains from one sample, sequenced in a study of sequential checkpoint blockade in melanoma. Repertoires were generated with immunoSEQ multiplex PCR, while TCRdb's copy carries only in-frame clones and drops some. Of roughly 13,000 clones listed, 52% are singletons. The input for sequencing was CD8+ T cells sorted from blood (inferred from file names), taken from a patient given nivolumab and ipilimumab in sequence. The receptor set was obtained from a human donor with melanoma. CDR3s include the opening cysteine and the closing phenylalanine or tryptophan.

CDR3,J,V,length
CASSDGTGSTDTQYF,TRBJ2-3,TRBV6-1,15
CASSEQGRTEAFF,TRBJ1-1,TRBV6-1,13
CAWGQGALLEAFF,TRBJ1-1,TRBV30,13
CASSLTLAGGLDTQYF,TRBJ2-3,TRBV28,16
CASSLALENEQFF,TRBJ2-1,TRBV5-1,13
CASRPGTSYQETQYF,TRBJ2-5,TRBV7-6,15
CASSRTGGRSNTEAFF,TRBJ1-1,TRBV7-9,16
CASSDSGTADANYGYTF,TRBJ1-2,TRBV9,17
CATLPGGTGVHEQYF,TRBJ2-7,TRBV10-2,15
CASSLLAGGSGELFF,TRBJ2-2,TRBV11-2,15
CASTETPGATNEKLFF,TRBJ1-4,TRBV2,16
CAISDQEANQPQHF,TRBJ1-5,TRBV10-3,14
CASSVDAGHNEQFF,TRBJ2-1,TRBV9,14
CASSLTSGRGGVPYNEQFF,TRBJ2-1,TRBV5-8,19
CASRSLVSNEQFF,TRBJ2-1,TRBV7-3,13
CAWTESRLNTEAFF,TRBJ1-1,TRBV30,14
CASIFRWGQSSGNTIYF,TRBJ1-3,TRBV2,17
CASSYSRGQQPQHF,TRBJ1-5,TRBV6-5,14
CASSFQPGFSYEQYF,TRBJ2-7,TRBV5-5,15
CASSLPGRTEAFF,TRBJ1-1,TRBV27,13
CASSLGQQLDGFLQETQYF,TRBJ2-5,TRBV5-1,19
CASSLVAGTYEQYF,TRBJ2-7,TRBV28,14
CATRPGQGSYEQYF,TRBJ2-7,TRBV19,14
CASSFSRGSDTEAFF,TRBJ1-1,TRBV7-9,15
CASSKGQVNTEAFF,TRBJ1-1,TRBV5-1,14
CASSLDMGTGELYGYTF,TRBJ1-2,TRBV5-5,17
CATSRGAGLAADNEQFF,TRBJ2-1,TRBV15,17
CATRQGNNEQFF,TRBJ2-1,TRBV15,12
CASSPGLNGELFF,TRBJ2-2,TRBV7-6,13
CASSATYEQYF,TRBJ2-7,TRBV5-4,11
CASSEAQRQGLAIQYF,TRBJ2-4,TRBV2,16